These 4 T cell receptor beta chains originate from one sample sequenced in a study of CD8 T cells in ankylosing spondylitis. From the 5' RACE reads, TCRdb called clonotypes with MiXCR, one entry per CDR3 protein. Of 220,000 or so distinct CDR3 sequences in the sample, over 9.5% were seen once. The sample was blood, either unsorted or a sorted T cell fraction (not recorded which). Source of these receptors: a male donor with ankylosing spondylitis or in good health (not recorded which).

The table lists this clonotype with many counts. The V and J genes are TRBV7-6 and TRBJ1-6, with no clear D. V was trimmed by 3 bases and J by 8 bases, leaving 8 bases between them. The CDR3 consists of 13 residues. Germline V CDR1 and CDR2: SGHVS, FNYEAQ. As DNA, the CDR3 is TGTGCCAGCAGCTTTGATGGGGATTCACCCCTCCACTTT. This translates into CASSFDGDSPLHF.

The chain has TRBV27 and TRBJ2-3; TRBD2 aligns across 9 bases. The CDR3 is made up of 15 amino acids. V lost 8 bases, J lost 2 bases, and 8 bases stayed unmatched. CDR1 and CDR2 from the germline V gene are MNHEY and SMNVEV (reference sequence). The CDR3 nucleotides are TGTGCCAGCTCTTTAGCGGGGGTGAACACAGATACGCAGTATTTT. Translating gives CASSLAGVNTDTQYF.

By share, this clonotype ranks as medium-sized. The CDR3 sequence: CASSLKPGQPDNEQFF. The CDR3 coding sequence is TGTGCCAGCAGCCTCAAACCGGGACAGCCGGACAATGAGCAGTTCTTC. The rearrangement joins TRBV7-2 to TRBJ2-1; 7 bases are shared with TRBD1. Trimming took 5 bases from V and 5 from J; bases not matched to a gene: 12. The CDR3 extends over 16 amino acids. CDR1 is SGHTA and CDR2 is FQGNSA in the germline V gene.

The count of this clonotype is one. The V gene is TRBV20-1, the J gene TRBJ1-4; D unresolved. The CDR3 runs to 15 residues. Trimming cost V 6 bases and J 0 bases, with 14 bases left between them. Germline V lookup: CDR1 DFQATT, CDR2 SNEGSKA (reference sequence). CDR3 nucleotide sequence: TGCAGTGCGACGATGGGATCTGCAACTAATGAAAAACTGTTTTTT. Encoded protein: CSATMGSATNEKLFF.